These T cell receptor beta chains were read from a single sample in a study of T cells in Graves' hyperthyroidism and ophthalmopathy. TCRdb processed the multiplex PCR reads anew with MiXCR; each CDR3 protein has one entry. The table shows fewer than 550,000 distinct CDR3 sequences, with 15% to 19% occurring only once. Material for sequencing was blood. Receptors were obtained from a woman aged 18-35 years with Graves' hyperthyroidism. CDR3s include the opening cysteine and the closing phenylalanine or tryptophan. D genes are given only for firm matches. Where a row states a size, it is once, few, many or the class of an expanded clone; other rows omit it.

d_gene	v_gene	j_gene	abundance	CDR3aa	CDR3nt
NA	TRBV20-1	TRBJ2-3	many	CSAQDGLITDTQYF	TGCAGCGCCCAGGACGGCTTGATAACAGATACGCAGTATTTT
NA	TRBV9	TRBJ1-1	many	CASSPCCRGATEAFF	TGTGCCAGCAGCCCCTGTTGCAGGGGTGCGACTGAAGCTTTCTTT
NA	TRBV28	TRBJ2-7	many	CASKPLEVDEQYF	TGTGCCAGCAAACCTCTGGAGGTCGACGAGCAGTACTTC
NA	TRBV7-3	TRBJ2-7	many	CASSLYPGSAGYEQYF	TGTGCCAGCAGCTTATATCCGGGATCGGCAGGGTACGAGCAGTACTTC
TRBD2	TRBV12-3/TRBV12-4	TRBJ2-3	many	CASSFIAGGGDTQYF	TGTGCCAGCAGTTTTATAGCGGGAGGCGGGGATACGCAGTATTTT
TRBD1	TRBV6-2/TRBV6-3	TRBJ2-3	many	CASQGQGTDTQYF	TGTGCCAGCCAAGGACAGGGCACAGATACGCAGTATTTT
TRBD1	TRBV12-3/TRBV12-4	TRBJ1-2	many	CASTRTGGGYTF	TGTGCCAGCACTCGGACAGGGGGCGGCTACACCTTC
NA	TRBV29-1	TRBJ2-1	many	CSAGEVNNEQFF	TGCAGCGCTGGGGAGGTCAACAATGAGCAGTTCTTC
TRBD1	TRBV11-2	TRBJ2-7	few	CASSFQTSRDRGGEQYF	TGTGCCAGCAGCTTTCAAACGTCCCGGGACAGGGGTGGGGAGCAGTACTTC
TRBD1	TRBV4-1	TRBJ2-7	many	CASSQVPQGGKVYEQYF	TGCGCCAGCAGCCAAGTTCCTCAAGGGGGCAAAGTATACGAGCAGTACTTC
NA	TRBV2	TRBJ1-5	many	CASSHPQGPSNQPQHF	TGTGCCAGCAGCCACCCCCAGGGGCCTAGCAATCAGCCCCAGCATTTT
TRBD2	TRBV3-1	TRBJ2-3	many	CASKVRAGGTDTQYF	TGTGCCAGCAAGGTGCGAGCGGGGGGGACAGATACGCAGTATTTT
TRBD1	TRBV28	TRBJ2-7	NA	CASGSGTGPYEQHF	TGTGCCAGCGGTTCCGGGACAGGTCCCTACGAGCAGCACTTC
NA	TRBV30	TRBJ1-5	NA	CAWSGAPTNQLQHF	TGTGCCTGGAGTGGTGCACCTACTAATCAGCTCCAGCATTTT
TRBD1	TRBV14	TRBJ1-2	many	CASSQSRDRPNYGYTF	TGTGCCAGCAGCCAATCCCGGGACAGACCTAACTATGGCTACACCTTC
NA	TRBV9	TRBJ2-1	few	CASSVRAEQFF	TGTGCCAGCAGCGTTAGGGCTGAGCAGTTCTTC
NA	TRBV6-6	TRBJ2-3	many	CASSYRSSGTDTQYF	TGTGCCAGCAGTTACAGGTCTAGCGGCACAGATACGCAGTATTTT
NA	TRBV4-1	TRBJ1-5	many	CASSQGPGRGHQPQHF	TGCGCCAGCAGCCAAGGTCCCGGGAGGGGCCATCAGCCCCAGCATTTT
NA	TRBV20-1	TRBJ1-2	many	CSARDRGVNYGYTF	TGCAGTGCTAGAGATAGGGGAGTTAACTATGGCTACACCTTC
NA	TRBV20-1	TRBJ2-7	many	CSASGRFYEQYF	TGCAGTGCTAGCGGGAGATTCTACGAGCAGTACTTC
TRBD1	TRBV6-1	TRBJ2-5	many	CASTPRDRGLETQYF	TGTGCCAGCACTCCACGAGACAGGGGTTTGGAGACCCAGTACTTC
NA	TRBV18	TRBJ2-1	NA	CASSPKASGAYNEQFF	TGTGCCAGCTCACCTAAGGCGTCCGGGGCTTACAATGAGCAGTTCTTC
TRBD2	TRBV11-2	TRBJ2-5	many	CASSLVAGVGRETQYF	TGTGCCAGCAGCTTAGTAGCGGGAGTAGGGCGAGAGACCCAGTACTTC
TRBD1	TRBV7-6	TRBJ1-6	NA	CASSLEQSEGAIKNSPLHF	TGTGCCAGCAGCTTAGAACAGTCGGAGGGGGCTATTAAAAATTCACCCCTCCACTTT
NA	TRBV15	TRBJ2-5	many	CATSRDRGSQETQYF	TGTGCCACCAGCAGAGATCGTGGGTCTCAAGAGACCCAGTACTTC
NA	TRBV6-2/TRBV6-3	TRBJ2-1	NA	CASREGPYNEQFF	TGTGCCAGCAGAGAGGGACCCTACAATGAGCAGTTCTTC
NA	TRBV19	TRBJ2-2	many	CASSLRHTPNTGELFF	TGTGCCAGTAGTCTCCGACACACACCGAACACCGGGGAGCTGTTTTTT
TRBD2	TRBV11-3	TRBJ2-2	many	CASSWGGDTGELFF	TGTGCCAGCAGCTGGGGGGGAGACACCGGGGAGCTGTTTTTT
NA	TRBV28	TRBJ1-1	NA	CASSRRPGWTRTEAFF	TGTGCCAGCAGCCGACGACCAGGGTGGACAAGGACTGAAGCTTTCTTT
NA	TRBV12-3/TRBV12-4	TRBJ1-2	many	CASRPQGKKHGYTF	TGTGCCAGCAGGCCTCAGGGGAAGAAGCACGGCTACACCTTC
NA	TRBV27	TRBJ2-4	NA	CASSFGLRAKNIQYF	TGTGCCAGCAGTTTTGGGCTGCGAGCCAAAAACATTCAGTACTTC
TRBD2	TRBV3-1	TRBJ2-1	NA	CASSPVPGLATYNEQFF	TGTGCCAGCAGCCCTGTTCCGGGACTAGCGACCTACAATGAGCAGTTCTTC
TRBD2	TRBV4-2	TRBJ2-5	few	CASSHPGLALGNPETQYF	TGTGCCAGCAGCCACCCGGGACTAGCGCTCGGGAATCCCGAGACCCAGTACTTC
NA	TRBV5-1	TRBJ2-1	many	CASSLRASSYNEQFF	TGCGCCAGCAGCTTGAGGGCTAGCTCCTACAATGAGCAGTTCTTC
NA	TRBV10-3	TRBJ2-2	NA	CAISEEGIANTGELFF	TGTGCCATCAGTGAAGAGGGAATCGCGAACACCGGGGAGCTGTTTTTT
NA	TRBV7-8	TRBJ2-6	NA	CASRDPGHRSGANVLTF	TGTGCCAGCAGGGACCCGGGACATCGCTCTGGGGCCAACGTCCTGACTTTC
TRBD2	TRBV28	TRBJ2-3	many	CASSTSDPDTQYF	TGTGCCAGCAGTACTAGCGACCCAGATACGCAGTATTTT
NA	TRBV5-1	TRBJ2-1	many	CASSLGGEGNEQFF	TGCGCCAGCAGCTTGGGGGGGGAAGGAAATGAGCAGTTCTTC
NA	TRBV19	TRBJ1-5	many	CASSSRQGGVNQPQHF	TGTGCCAGTAGTAGTCGGCAGGGAGGGGTGAATCAGCCCCAGCATTTT
NA	TRBV9	TRBJ1-3	few	CASSVGRVGNTIYF	TGTGCCAGCAGCGTAGGTAGGGTCGGAAACACCATATATTTT
NA	TRBV5-1	TRBJ2-5	many	CASSLSQETQYF	TGTGCCAGCAGCCTCTCCCAAGAGACCCAGTACTTC
NA	TRBV6-1	TRBJ2-5	many	CATEGPLQTQYF	TGTGCCACCGAGGGCCCTCTCCAGACCCAGTACTTC
NA	TRBV9	TRBJ2-3	many	CASSVEDHPNTQYF	TGTGCCAGCAGCGTAGAGGACCACCCCAATACGCAGTATTTT
NA	TRBV20-1	TRBJ2-1	many	CSARSGWSSYNEQFF	TGCAGTGCCAGGAGTGGATGGAGCTCCTACAATGAGCAGTTCTTC
TRBD1	TRBV6-1	TRBJ2-7	many	CASQRDRFYEQYF	TGTGCCAGCCAGAGGGACAGATTTTACGAGCAGTACTTC
TRBD2	TRBV19	TRBJ2-7	many	CASSSGRAAGEQYF	TGTGCCAGTAGTAGCGGGAGGGCCGCGGGCGAGCAGTACTTC
NA	TRBV3-1	TRBJ1-2	many	CASSQEWTNYGYTF	TGTGCCAGCAGCCAAGAATGGACAAACTATGGCTACACCTTC
NA	TRBV29-1	TRBJ1-2	many	CSVGTFRYGYTF	TGCAGCGTTGGGACATTCCGCTATGGCTACACCTTC
NA	TRBV5-1	TRBJ1-1	NA	CASSLVGPNTEAFF	TGCGCCAGCAGCTTGGTTGGTCCTAACACTGAAGCTTTCTTT
NA	TRBV19	TRBJ2-7	NA	CARPKRIGDSYEQYF	TGTGCCAGACCTAAACGAATCGGGGACTCCTACGAGCAGTACTTC
NA	TRBV20-1	TRBJ2-5	many	CSASGGYQETQYF	TGCAGTGCTAGCGGGGGCTACCAAGAGACCCAGTACTTC
TRBD1	TRBV27	TRBJ2-7	many	CAIARDSASYEQYF	TGTGCCATCGCTAGGGACAGCGCGTCCTACGAGCAGTACTTC
NA	TRBV20-1	TRBJ2-5	many	CSASPGLLWTQYF	TGCAGTGCTAGCCCGGGACTCCTTTGGACCCAGTACTTC
TRBD2	TRBV3-1	TRBJ2-5	many	CASSRRLAGENKTQYF	TGTGCCAGCAGCCGGCGACTAGCGGGAGAGAATAAGACCCAGTACTTC